This TCR beta chain was found in a study of T-cell memory formation after mild COVID-19. From the 5' RACE reads, TCRdb called clonotypes with MiXCR, one entry per CDR3 protein. Of around 370,000 distinct CDR3 sequences listed, around 21% are singletons. The sequenced sample was PBMCs or a T cell subset sorted from them (not recorded which). The receptor's source is an adult woman who had mild COVID-19 (a few samples of this study predate the infection). Cell type and time point are not known.

The CDR3 region has the DNA TGTGCCAGCACAAAACCCACCCCCTTTGGCGGGGCCTACGAGCAGTACTTC. This translates into CASTKPTPFGGAYEQYF. The chain recombines TRBV5-6 with TRBJ2-7; a weak D match, TRBD2 (6 bases). From germline, CDR1 is SGHDT and CDR2 YYEEEE. This CDR3 has 17 residues. The ends were cut back, 6 bases at V and 2 bases at J, with 24 bases in the middle.